One and the same sample provided the 25 T cell receptor beta chains below, sequenced in a study of shared clonotypes between healthy human individuals. Produced via immunoSEQ multiplex PCR; TCRdb's table is partial and in-frame only. The data show under 1,100,000 clones, with roughly 74% seen just once and roughly 0.62% held by the top ten. The specimen sequenced was memory CD4+ T cells from PBMCs. Sample subset: CD45RA-negative fraction. These receptors were obtained from a man between 18 and 29 years old in good health. Some clones in this sample may be carry-over from other donors' samples.

V usage is TRBV6-6 and J usage is TRBJ2-1; TRBD2 matches at 8 bases. The CDR3 sequence is 13 residues long. The V and J ends lost 10 bases and 9 bases, in that order; junction bases with no gene match: 11. The germline V gene has CDR1 MNHNY and CDR2 SVGAGI (reference sequence). CDR3: CATSAGGSLEQFF. In DNA, the CDR3 is TGTGCCACCTCCGCGGGAGGTTCCCTTGAGCAGTTCTTC.

The chain couples TRBV5-1 to TRBJ1-4; no reliable D call. Trimming took 2 bases from V and 6 from J, leaving 11 bases between them. The CDR3 loop spans 14 amino acids. Germline V gene sequence: CDR1 SGHRS, CDR2 YFSETQ. The CDR3 DNA sequence: TGCGCCAGCAGCTTTACTCCTAGTTATGAAAAACTGTTTTTT. It specifies CASSFTPSYEKLFF. Based on the CDR3 plus reference TRBV5-1 and TRBJ1-4, the full variable domain is KAGVTQTPRYLIKTRGQQVTLSCSPISGHRSVSWYQQTPGQGLQFLFEYFSETQRNKGNFPGRFSGRQFSNSRSEMNVSTLELGDSALYLCASSFTPSYEKLFFGSGTQLSVL.

A word on this clone: Given a much more abundant clone one base away, this may be a read error. The identical CDR3 is also encoded by other nucleotide sequences in the sample. The rearrangement uses TRBV5-6 and TRBJ2-6; D is unclear. V lost 0 bases to trimming and J lost 0 bases, with 4 bases between them. Germline CDR1 is SGHDT and CDR2 is YYEEEE. CDR3 size: 15 residues. CDR3 region: CASSLGLSGANVLTF. CDR3 sequence (DNA): TGTGCCAGCAGCTTGGGGCTCTCTGGGGCCAACGTCCTGACTTTC.

Comment on this clone: Other nucleotide sequences from this sample produce the same CDR3. J is TRBJ2-7 and V is TRBV2; D is unclear. CDR3 length equals 11 residues. The germline V and J ends were trimmed by 2 bases and 4 bases, with 3 bases remaining between them. Germline lookup yields CDR1 SNHLY and CDR2 FYNNEI. CDR3 DNA sequence: TGTGCCAGCAGTGAATTTTACGAGCAGTACTTC. The encoded protein is CASSEFYEQYF.

In the case of this clone: This sample includes further DNA sequences coding for the same CDR3. The chain has TRBV5-1 and TRBJ2-6, with D unclear. The germline V gene has CDR1 SGHRS and CDR2 YFSETQ. The CDR3 is 15 amino acids. The V and J ends lost 2 bases and 2 bases respectively, with 8 bases between them. The CDR3 DNA follows: TGCGCCAGCAGCTTAGTTGGGACTGGGGCCAACGTCCTGACTTTC. Its protein is CASSLVGTGANVLTF. Filled out from reference TRBV5-1 and TRBJ2-6, the complete variable domain reads KAGVTQTPRYLIKTRGQQVTLSCSPISGHRSVSWYQQTPGQGLQFLFEYFSETQRNKGNFPGRFSGRQFSNSRSEMNVSTLELGDSALYLCASSLVGTGANVLTFGAGSRLTVL.

DNA of the CDR3: TGCAGCGTTGGGACAGGATACCAAGAGCAGTTCTTC. It yields the protein CSVGTGYQEQFF. The rearrangement uses TRBV29-1 and TRBJ2-1, with 7 bases matching TRBD1. Germline assignment: CDR1 SQVTM and CDR2 ANQGSEA. The J segment lost 10 bases and the V segment lost 4 bases, leaving 7 bases of the junction unmatched. This CDR3 contains 12 residues.

This rearrangement joins TRBV5-1 to TRBJ1-1; 8 bases line up with TRBD1. Germline assignment: CDR1 SGHRS and CDR2 YFSETQ. The CDR3 is 14 amino acids. The trim removed 5 bases at V and 6 bases at J, leaving 9 bases unmatched. The CDR3 here is CASSLGQGRAEAFF. The CDR3 DNA is TGCGCCAGCAGTTTAGGACAGGGTCGGGCTGAAGCTTTCTTT.

V and J are TRBV4-2 and TRBJ1-1, with TRBD1 identical over 8 bases. J gave up 3 bases and V 5 bases, and 11 bases lay outside the gene matches. The CDR3 spans 16 residues. Germline values: CDR1 LGHNA, CDR2 YNFKEQ. The CDR3 spells CASSFLRTGTDTEAFF. CDR3 coding DNA: TGTGCCAGCAGCTTTCTCAGGACAGGGACGGACACTGAAGCTTTCTTT.

For the CDR3, the DNA is TGTGCCAGCAGTTTGGGGGCAGAACGACTTAGCGGTTTGCCCTACGAGCAGTACTTC. Its translation: CASSLGAERLSGLPYEQYF. The chain couples TRBV27 to TRBJ2-7; D is perhaps TRBD1 or TRBD2 (6 bases each). CDR1 is MNHEY and CDR2 is SMNVEV in the germline V gene (reference sequence). Deletions cut 3 bases from V and 2 bases from J, with 26 bases between. The CDR3 runs to 19 residues.

This clone was detected a few times. The chain joins TRBV28 to TRBJ1-3; 11 bases line up with TRBD1. Germline CDR1 MDHEN, CDR2 SYDVKM. The CDR3 runs 15 residues. J gave up 2 bases and V 10 bases, and 7 bases lay outside the gene matches. CDR3 sequence: CATLPGQGAGNTIYF. The CDR3 nucleotides are TGTGCCACCTTACCGGGACAGGGGGCTGGAAACACCATATATTTT.

This clone was counted between two and nine times. The chain has TRBV5-1 and TRBJ2-7; D perhaps matches TRBD1 (6 bases). The CDR3 loop spans 18 amino acids. Germline assignment: CDR1 SGHRS and CDR2 YFSETQ. V was cut by 0 bases and J by 2 bases, with 21 bases left in between. The CDR3 protein is CASSLEGQNYRRAYEQYF. The CDR3 bases are TGCGCCAGCAGCTTGGAAGGACAGAACTACCGACGGGCCTACGAGCAGTACTTC. Drawing the rest from reference TRBV5-1 and TRBJ2-7, the complete variable domain is KAGVTQTPRYLIKTRGQQVTLSCSPISGHRSVSWYQQTPGQGLQFLFEYFSETQRNKGNFPGRFSGRQFSNSRSEMNVSTLELGDSALYLCASSLEGQNYRRAYEQYFGPGTRLTVT.

The V call is TRBV7-8, the J call TRBJ2-2; D is ambiguous. This CDR3 region has 11 residues. V was pared by 1 base and J by 7 bases, with 1 base between. Germline-derived CDR1 and CDR2 are SGHVS and FQNEAQ. CDR3 protein: CASSLVGELFF. The CDR3, as DNA: TGTGCCAGCAGCTTAGTCGGGGAGCTGTTTTTT. The variable domain in full, completed from reference TRBV7-8 and TRBJ2-2, reads GAGVSQSPRYKVAKRGQDVALRCDPISGHVSLFWYQQALGQGPEFLTYFQNEAQLDKSGLPSDRFFAERPEGSVSTLKIQRTQQEDSAVYLCASSLVGELFFGEGSRLTVL.

About this clone: This sample also contains other DNA sequences that code for the same CDR3. This rearrangement joins TRBV5-1 to TRBJ2-5; a possible D gene is TRBD2 (5 bases). Germline values: CDR1 SGHRS, CDR2 YFSETQ. The V end lost 1 base, the J end lost 2 bases, and 9 bases lay between the germline ends. CDR3 length: 14 residues. For the CDR3, the DNA is TGCGCCAGCAGCTTGTCCGGGGATCAAGAGACCCAGTACTTC. Protein: CASSLSGDQETQYF.

The V and J genes are TRBV2 and TRBJ2-7; a weak D match, TRBD1 (7 bases). The V gene's germline CDR1 is SNHLY and CDR2 FYNNEI. Trimming shortened V by 5 bases and J by 2 bases, and 13 bases separated the two germline ends. This CDR3 is 14 amino acids long. CDR3 protein: CASSPGRGAYEQYF. The CDR3 DNA sequence: TGTGCCAGCAGTCCCGGCAGGGGGGCCTACGAGCAGTACTTC.

This clone came up many times. This rearrangement joins TRBV4-1 to TRBJ2-7; D remains ambiguous. Germline V gives CDR1 MGHRA, CDR2 YSYEKL. V gave up 0 bases and J gave up 2 bases, with 5 bases separating them. The CDR3 is 13 amino acids. The CDR3 sequence is CASSQEATYEQYF. The CDR3 coding sequence is TGCGCCAGCAGCCAAGAGGCGACCTACGAGCAGTACTTC.

This rearrangement joins TRBV13 to TRBJ1-1, with D unclear. V lost 5 bases and J 2 bases, leaving 6 bases between the germline ends. Per germline, CDR1 PRHDT and CDR2 FYEKMQ (reference sequence). CDR3 length: 12 residues. The DNA of the CDR3 is TGTGCCAGCAGCCCCCCTAACACTGAAGCTTTCTTT. It encodes CASSPPNTEAFF.

The chain combines TRBV27 with TRBJ2-2, with 10 bases identical to TRBD2. The length of the CDR3 is 15 residues. The germline V gene encodes CDR1 MNHEY and CDR2 SMNVEV (reference sequence). Trimming cost V 8 bases and J 5 bases; bases outside gene matches: 8. CDR3 in DNA: TGTGCCAGCTGTGCTAGCGGGAGTATAACCGGGGAGCTGTTTTTT. It translates to CASCASGSITGELFF.

The chain is built from TRBV6-5 and TRBJ2-1; D remains unclear. Germline values: CDR1 MNHEY, CDR2 SVGAGI. The length of the CDR3 is 12 residues. V lost 5 bases and J lost 8, with 10 bases in between. CDR3 loop: CASSLLGYEQFF. In DNA form, the CDR3 reads TGTGCCAGCAGTCTATTGGGGTATGAGCAGTTCTTC.

For the CDR3, the DNA is TGTGCCAGCAGCTTGACAGAAACAGATACGCAGTATTTT. Protein sequence: CASSLTETDTQYF. The rearrangement joins TRBV5-6 to TRBJ2-3; D call uncertain. V dropped 1 base and J dropped 3 bases, with 6 bases sitting between them. Germline assignment: CDR1 SGHDT and CDR2 YYEEEE. The CDR3 has 13 residues. Filled out from reference TRBV5-6 and TRBJ2-3, the complete variable domain reads DAGVTQSPTHLIKTRGQQVTLRCSPKSGHDTVSWYQQALGQGPQFIFQYYEEEERQRGNFPDRFSGHQFPNYSSELNVNALLLGDSALYLCASSLTETDTQYFGPGTRLTVL.

The chain recombines TRBV6-1 with TRBJ2-7, with a possible D match to TRBD2 (5 bases). Per germline, CDR1 MNHNS and CDR2 SASEGT. The CDR3 totals 14 residues. The V and J ends lost 6 bases and 0 bases respectively, with 12 bases between them. The CDR3 DNA sequence: TGTGCCAGCAGGACCGGGATTAGCTCCTACGAGCAGTACTTC. It codes for CASRTGISSYEQYF.

This chain uses TRBV2 with TRBJ2-3; D gene uncertain. CDR1 SNHLY and CDR2 FYNNEI come from the germline V gene. V was cut by 4 bases and J by 2 bases, with 7 bases left in between. The CDR3 sequence is 13 residues long. The CDR3 DNA sequence: TGTGCCAGCAGTGTGATCCTCACAGATACGCAGTATTTT. This sequence encodes CASSVILTDTQYF.

The chain couples TRBV5-1 to TRBJ2-7, with 10 nucleotides matching TRBD2. The CDR3 runs to 17 residues. The J segment lost 0 bases and the V segment lost 1 base, leaving 7 bases of the junction unmatched. Germline V gene lookup returns CDR1 SGHRS and CDR2 YFSETQ. CDR3 region: CASSLYPSGSASYEQYF. In nucleotides, the CDR3 is TGCGCCAGCAGCTTGTATCCTAGCGGGAGCGCCTCCTACGAGCAGTACTTC.

The chain combines TRBV29-1 with TRBJ2-1, with D possibly TRBD2 on 5 matching bases. This CDR3 has 12 residues. The V end was cut by 4 bases, the J end by 10 bases, with 14 bases between. In germline, CDR1 is SQVTM, CDR2 ANQGSEA. The CDR3 reads CSVGSGSGEQFF. The DNA of the CDR3 is TGCAGCGTTGGTTCGGGGTCGGGGGAGCAGTTCTTC.

The V gene is TRBV28, the J gene TRBJ2-2; perhaps D is TRBD1 or TRBD2 (5 bases each). CDR3 size: 14 residues. Per germline, CDR1 MDHEN and CDR2 SYDVKM. The V gene lost 4 bases and the J gene lost 7 bases, with 13 bases spanning the gap. This chain's CDR3 is CASSYGWGNGELFF. In nucleotides, the CDR3 is TGTGCCAGCAGTTATGGTTGGGGGAACGGGGAGCTGTTTTTT.

Here the CDR3 DNA reads TGTGCCAGCATCCCACGGGGTTCCCAAGAGACCCAGTACTTC. It translates to CASIPRGSQETQYF. The chain joins TRBV28 to TRBJ2-5; a possible D gene is TRBD2 (5 bases). CDR1 MDHEN and CDR2 SYDVKM come from the germline V gene. The V end was cut by 7 bases, the J end by 1 base, with 13 bases between. CDR3 length: 14 amino acids.